Listed below are T cell receptor beta chains from one sample, sequenced in a study of cytomegalovirus exposure and HLA in healthy donors. The protocol was immunoSEQ multiplex PCR, while the TCRdb copy is restricted to in-frame clones and leaves out a portion. The sample holds approximately 140,000 clones, 81% seen once. The sequencing sample was made of PBMCs. These receptors came from a man between 18 and 35 years old in good health and CMV-seronegative. CDR3s include the opening cysteine and the closing phenylalanine or tryptophan. Fields, in order: V gene, D gene, clone size, J gene, CDR3 protein, CDR3 DNA. D genes are given only for firm matches. For some rows the clone size is stated as once, few or many, or as a class when expanded; others skip it.

v_gene: TRBV25-1; d_gene: TRBD1; abundance: -; j_gene: TRBJ1-1; CDR3aa: CASSEFTGTGNTEAFF; CDR3nt: TGTGCCAGCAGTGAATTCACCGGGACAGGGAATACTGAAGCTTTCTTT
v_gene: TRBV27; d_gene: -; abundance: -; j_gene: TRBJ1-5; CDR3aa: CASSLTGQPRHF; CDR3nt: TGTGCCAGCAGTTTGACGGGTCAGCCCCGGCATTTT
v_gene: TRBV6-1; d_gene: TRBD1; abundance: -; j_gene: TRBJ1-5; CDR3aa: CASRDGTGNQPQHF; CDR3nt: TGTGCCAGCAGAGACGGGACAGGCAATCAGCCCCAGCATTTT
v_gene: TRBV5-6; d_gene: -; abundance: -; j_gene: TRBJ1-5; CDR3aa: CASSPGGGRGQPQHF; CDR3nt: TGTGCCAGCAGTCCGGGAGGGGGGCGAGGTCAGCCCCAGCATTTT
v_gene: TRBV18; d_gene: -; abundance: -; j_gene: TRBJ2-3; CDR3aa: CASSPPSRDTDTQYF; CDR3nt: TGTGCCAGCTCACCACCCTCCAGGGACACAGATACGCAGTATTTT
v_gene: TRBV5-1; d_gene: -; abundance: few; j_gene: TRBJ2-3; CDR3aa: CASSRMTGRVSTDTQYF; CDR3nt: TGCGCCAGCAGCAGGATGACAGGACGCGTTAGCACAGATACGCAGTATTTT
v_gene: TRBV5-6; d_gene: TRBD1; abundance: once; j_gene: TRBJ1-2; CDR3aa: CASSTDRDGVSNYGYTF; CDR3nt: TGTGCCAGCAGCACGGACAGGGACGGTGTGTCTAACTATGGCTACACCTTC
v_gene: TRBV6-5; d_gene: -; abundance: -; j_gene: TRBJ1-2; CDR3aa: CASSYTADRPYTF; CDR3nt: TGTGCCAGCAGTTACACAGCGGACAGACCCTACACCTTC
v_gene: TRBV7-2; d_gene: -; abundance: -; j_gene: TRBJ1-2; CDR3aa: CASSLYDRRGSYTF; CDR3nt: TGTGCCAGCAGCCTGTACGACAGACGGGGGAGCTACACCTTC
v_gene: TRBV5-1; d_gene: -; abundance: -; j_gene: TRBJ1-3; CDR3aa: CASTPGSGNTIYF; CDR3nt: TGCGCCAGCACTCCAGGGTCTGGAAACACCATATATTTT
v_gene: TRBV9; d_gene: -; abundance: -; j_gene: TRBJ2-1; CDR3aa: CASRSSASGQLGNEQFF; CDR3nt: TGTGCCAGCAGATCATCCGCCAGCGGGCAACTCGGAAATGAGCAGTTCTTC
v_gene: TRBV4-2; d_gene: -; abundance: -; j_gene: TRBJ2-2; CDR3aa: CASSQPRGNGELFF; CDR3nt: TGTGCCAGCAGCCAACCCCGGGGGAACGGGGAGCTGTTTTTT
v_gene: TRBV27; d_gene: TRBD1; abundance: -; j_gene: TRBJ2-1; CDR3aa: CASSIAGGYHNEQFF; CDR3nt: TGTGCCAGCAGTATCGCAGGGGGCTATCACAATGAGCAGTTCTTC
v_gene: TRBV5-6; d_gene: -; abundance: -; j_gene: TRBJ1-4; CDR3aa: CASSLGGRGKLFF; CDR3nt: TGTGCCAGCAGCTTGGGAGGAAGGGGAAAACTGTTTTTT
v_gene: TRBV30; d_gene: -; abundance: -; j_gene: TRBJ2-7; CDR3aa: CAWSEGLLLEQYF; CDR3nt: TGTGCCTGGAGCGAGGGACTTCTACTGGAGCAGTACTTC
v_gene: TRBV7-9; d_gene: -; abundance: -; j_gene: TRBJ1-3; CDR3aa: CASSLAKERNTIYF; CDR3nt: TGTGCCAGCAGCTTAGCAAAGGAGAGAAACACCATATATTTT
v_gene: TRBV19; d_gene: -; abundance: -; j_gene: TRBJ1-5; CDR3aa: CASSIWAINQPQHF; CDR3nt: TGTGCCAGTAGTATTTGGGCCATAAATCAGCCCCAGCATTTT
v_gene: TRBV5-4; d_gene: TRBD1; abundance: once; j_gene: TRBJ1-1; CDR3aa: CASSSGQGVRNTEAFF; CDR3nt: TGTGCCAGCAGCTCGGGACAGGGGGTGAGGAACACTGAAGCTTTCTTT
v_gene: TRBV5-1; d_gene: -; abundance: -; j_gene: TRBJ2-2; CDR3aa: CASSFRAANTGELFF; CDR3nt: TGCGCCAGCAGCTTTAGAGCCGCGAACACCGGGGAGCTGTTTTTT
v_gene: TRBV5-1; d_gene: TRBD1; abundance: once; j_gene: TRBJ1-3; CDR3aa: CASSETGTGNTIYF; CDR3nt: TGCGCCAGCAGCGAGACAGGGACAGGAAACACCATATATTTT
v_gene: TRBV6-5; d_gene: -; abundance: -; j_gene: TRBJ1-2; CDR3aa: CASSYSGEAPYFGYTF; CDR3nt: TGTGCCAGCAGTTACTCAGGGGAGGCACCCTATTTCGGCTACACCTTC
v_gene: TRBV7-2; d_gene: -; abundance: -; j_gene: TRBJ2-1; CDR3aa: CASSPPGQYNEQFF; CDR3nt: TGTGCCAGCAGCCCTCCGGGACAATACAATGAGCAGTTCTTC
v_gene: TRBV29-1; d_gene: TRBD1; abundance: -; j_gene: TRBJ1-1; CDR3aa: CSVESRDRGASLNTEAFF; CDR3nt: TGCAGCGTTGAATCTAGGGACAGGGGGGCGTCGTTGAACACTGAAGCTTTCTTT
v_gene: TRBV6-1; d_gene: -; abundance: -; j_gene: TRBJ2-7; CDR3aa: CASRESKLQGWAYEQYF; CDR3nt: TGTGCCAGCAGGGAATCTAAGTTACAGGGTTGGGCCTACGAGCAGTACTTC
v_gene: TRBV7-8; d_gene: -; abundance: -; j_gene: TRBJ1-6; CDR3aa: CASNLPADRGDSPLHF; CDR3nt: TGTGCCAGCAACTTGCCGGCGGACAGAGGGGATTCACCCCTCCACTTT
v_gene: TRBV7-8; d_gene: -; abundance: -; j_gene: TRBJ2-5; CDR3aa: CASQDSGRNQETQYF; CDR3nt: TGTGCCAGCCAAGACTCGGGTAGAAACCAAGAGACCCAGTACTTC
v_gene: TRBV19; d_gene: TRBD1; abundance: -; j_gene: TRBJ2-7; CDR3aa: CASSSSDRGSYEQYF; CDR3nt: TGTGCCAGTAGTAGCTCCGACAGGGGCTCCTACGAGCAGTACTTC
v_gene: TRBV28; d_gene: -; abundance: -; j_gene: TRBJ1-5; CDR3aa: CASSLQANQPQHF; CDR3nt: TGTGCCAGCAGTTTGCAGGCCAATCAGCCCCAGCATTTT
v_gene: TRBV29-1; d_gene: -; abundance: -; j_gene: TRBJ1-2; CDR3aa: CSVEREMGYGYTF; CDR3nt: TGCAGCGTTGAAAGGGAGATGGGGTATGGCTACACCTTC
v_gene: TRBV12-5; d_gene: TRBD1; abundance: -; j_gene: TRBJ1-2; CDR3aa: CASGLPSYPQGADGYTF; CDR3nt: TGTGCTAGTGGTTTGCCTTCCTACCCACAGGGGGCTGATGGCTACACCTTC
v_gene: TRBV28; d_gene: -; abundance: once; j_gene: TRBJ1-6; CDR3aa: CATEIQGDSSPLHF; CDR3nt: TGTGCCACCGAAATACAGGGCGACAGTTCACCCCTCCACTTT